This TCR beta chain was captured by sequencing in a study of CD8 T cells in Susac syndrome. A quantity of about 0.5 to 1 ug RNA underwent reverse transcription using random hexamers. It was immunoSEQ multiplex PCR that amplified TCR beta CDR3 across 54 Vbeta and 13 Jbeta. TCRdb used MiXCR to reprocess the immunoSEQ multiplex PCR reads, holding one entry per CDR3 protein. The table lists 25,000 to 30,000 distinct CDR3 sequences, roughly 94% of them singletons. This CDR3 is built from 15 residues. Looked up from germline, CDR1 is SGHRS and CDR2 is YFSETQ. V lost 4 bases to trimming and J lost 4 bases; unmatched junction nucleotides: 11.

This clonotype was sampled from a human donor in good health. Sequences were obtained from CD8+ T cells from PBMCs. The V call is TRBV5-1, the J call TRBJ2-7; 7 nucleotides align to TRBD1. CDR3 nucleotide sequence: TGCGCCAGCAGCCCATCAGGGGGAGTACCTTACGAGCAGTACTTC. Its protein product is CASSPSGGVPYEQYF.